These T cell receptor beta chains were read from a single sample in a study of T cell responses to AZD1222 COVID-19 vaccine. Here immunoSEQ multiplex PCR was the method, and the copy in TCRdb shows in-frame clones only, minus some. The sample contains 100,000 to 150,000 clones, about nine tenths of which appear only once. The sequences come from peripheral blood, collected on day 0 of AZD1222 vaccination. These receptors all stem from an adult in good health. Each CDR3 is given with its conserved first and last residue. The D gene is left open where the match is weak. The size entry is marked missing in some rows and otherwise reads once, few, many or a size class.

v_call: TRBV9
clone_size: .
d_call: TRBD1
j_call: TRBJ1-3
cdr3_aa: CASSALTTGTGNTIYF
cdr3_nt: TGTGCCAGCAGCGCCCTTACGACAGGGACTGGAAACACCATATATTTT

v_call: TRBV3-1/TRBV3-2
clone_size: .
d_call: .
j_call: TRBJ2-3
cdr3_aa: CASSQSPTSTDTQYF
cdr3_nt: TGTGCCAGCAGCCAGAGCCCCACTAGCACAGATACGCAGTATTTT

v_call: TRBV6-5
clone_size: .
d_call: TRBD1
j_call: TRBJ2-2
cdr3_aa: CASSPHRGLGELFF
cdr3_nt: TGTGCCAGCAGTCCCCACAGGGGGCTCGGGGAGCTGTTTTTT

v_call: TRBV5-4
clone_size: .
d_call: .
j_call: TRBJ2-1
cdr3_aa: CASSLGGAGNEQFF
cdr3_nt: TGTGCCAGCAGCTTGGGGGGGGCCGGAAATGAGCAGTTCTTC

v_call: TRBV6-2/TRBV6-3
clone_size: .
d_call: TRBD2
j_call: TRBJ2-1
cdr3_aa: CASSYPLAGSHNEQFF
cdr3_nt: TGTGCCAGCAGTTATCCTCTAGCGGGGAGCCACAATGAGCAGTTCTTC

v_call: TRBV9
clone_size: .
d_call: TRBD1
j_call: TRBJ1-5
cdr3_aa: CASSPTGDRAENQPQHF
cdr3_nt: TGTGCCAGCAGCCCTACAGGGGACAGGGCCGAAAATCAGCCCCAGCATTTT

v_call: TRBV6-2/TRBV6-3
clone_size: .
d_call: TRBD1
j_call: TRBJ2-2
cdr3_aa: CASSPHWDSLNTGELFF
cdr3_nt: TGTGCCAGCAGCCCCCATTGGGACAGTCTGAACACCGGGGAGCTGTTTTTT

v_call: TRBV6-2/TRBV6-3
clone_size: once
d_call: TRBD2
j_call: TRBJ2-7
cdr3_aa: CASSTTLSGGPSYEQYF
cdr3_nt: TGTGCCAGCAGTACAACCTTAAGCGGGGGTCCCTCCTACGAGCAGTACTTC

v_call: TRBV6-1
clone_size: .
d_call: .
j_call: TRBJ2-7
cdr3_aa: CASSERQATVSYEQYF
cdr3_nt: TGTGCCAGCAGTGAAAGACAGGCAACTGTCTCCTACGAGCAGTACTTC

v_call: TRBV2
clone_size: .
d_call: .
j_call: TRBJ1-5
cdr3_aa: CASSEDIRGGQPQHF
cdr3_nt: TGTGCCAGCAGTGAAGATATCAGGGGCGGTCAGCCCCAGCATTTT

v_call: TRBV9
clone_size: .
d_call: .
j_call: TRBJ2-2
cdr3_aa: CASSVDRASPGELFF
cdr3_nt: TGTGCCAGCAGCGTAGACAGGGCCAGTCCTGGGGAGCTGTTTTTT

v_call: TRBV5-4
clone_size: few
d_call: .
j_call: TRBJ2-1
cdr3_aa: CASSLGTEPYNEQFF
cdr3_nt: TGTGCCAGCAGCTTGGGGACAGAGCCCTACAATGAGCAGTTCTTC

v_call: TRBV7-2
clone_size: once
d_call: .
j_call: TRBJ2-3
cdr3_aa: CASSQYTDTQYF
cdr3_nt: TGTGCCAGCAGCCAGTACACAGATACGCAGTATTTT

v_call: TRBV6-2/TRBV6-3
clone_size: .
d_call: .
j_call: TRBJ2-3
cdr3_aa: CASSYPPGTPPPDTQYF
cdr3_nt: TGTGCCAGCAGTTACCCTCCCGGGACTCCCCCTCCAGATACGCAGTATTTT

v_call: TRBV19
clone_size: .
d_call: .
j_call: TRBJ2-1
cdr3_aa: CASSRQVTFFGASSYNEQFF
cdr3_nt: TGTGCCAGTAGTCGACAGGTCACATTCTTCGGGGCAAGCTCCTACAATGAGCAGTTCTTC

v_call: TRBV19
clone_size: .
d_call: TRBD1
j_call: TRBJ1-1
cdr3_aa: CASSQRQGYTEAFF
cdr3_nt: TGTGCCAGTAGTCAGAGACAGGGGTACACTGAAGCTTTCTTT

v_call: TRBV6-6
clone_size: .
d_call: .
j_call: TRBJ2-2
cdr3_aa: CASWWGGAFVTGELFF
cdr3_nt: TGTGCCAGTTGGTGGGGGGGCGCTTTTGTCACCGGGGAGCTGTTTTTT

v_call: TRBV18
clone_size: .
d_call: .
j_call: TRBJ1-1
cdr3_aa: CASSPGEGREAFF
cdr3_nt: TGTGCCAGCTCACCGGGGGAGGGACGTGAAGCTTTCTTT

v_call: TRBV2
clone_size: .
d_call: TRBD1
j_call: TRBJ1-1
cdr3_aa: CASSNAPGQAAEAFF
cdr3_nt: TGTGCCAGCAGTAACGCGCCGGGACAGGCCGCTGAAGCTTTCTTT

v_call: TRBV28
clone_size: few
d_call: TRBD1
j_call: TRBJ1-3
cdr3_aa: CASTRGTGGHTIYF
cdr3_nt: TGTGCCAGCACTCGCGGGACAGGGGGCCACACCATATATTTT

v_call: TRBV24-1
clone_size: .
d_call: .
j_call: TRBJ2-3
cdr3_aa: CATGQEVTDTQYF
cdr3_nt: TGTGCCACCGGCCAGGAGGTAACAGATACGCAGTATTTT

v_call: TRBV7-2
clone_size: once
d_call: TRBD2
j_call: TRBJ2-3
cdr3_aa: CASSLMLRGVSGDTQYF
cdr3_nt: TGTGCCAGCAGCTTAATGTTGCGGGGGGTATCAGGAGATACGCAGTATTTT

v_call: TRBV3-1/TRBV3-2
clone_size: .
d_call: TRBD1
j_call: TRBJ1-2
cdr3_aa: CASRLESRQGAGYTF
cdr3_nt: TGTGCCAGCAGACTAGAGTCCCGACAGGGGGCTGGCTACACCTTC

v_call: TRBV27
clone_size: .
d_call: .
j_call: TRBJ1-6
cdr3_aa: CASRGGTANSPLHF
cdr3_nt: TGTGCCAGCAGGGGAGGGACGGCAAATTCACCCCTCCACTTT

v_call: TRBV6-5
clone_size: .
d_call: .
j_call: TRBJ1-2
cdr3_aa: CASFNTENYGYTF
cdr3_nt: TGTGCCAGCTTTAACACGGAGAACTATGGCTACACCTTC

v_call: TRBV3-1/TRBV3-2
clone_size: .
d_call: .
j_call: TRBJ1-1
cdr3_aa: CASSQGINTEAFF
cdr3_nt: TGTGCCAGCAGCCAGGGGATAAACACTGAAGCTTTCTTT

v_call: TRBV27
clone_size: .
d_call: TRBD1
j_call: TRBJ1-2
cdr3_aa: CASSFQGAFGYTF
cdr3_nt: TGTGCCAGCAGTTTTCAGGGGGCCTTTGGCTACACCTTC

v_call: TRBV4-2
clone_size: .
d_call: .
j_call: TRBJ2-7
cdr3_aa: CASSQDFARDEQYF
cdr3_nt: TGTGCCAGCAGCCAAGATTTCGCCCGGGACGAGCAGTACTTC

v_call: TRBV28
clone_size: .
d_call: .
j_call: TRBJ1-2
cdr3_aa: CASSFGLGQYDYGYTF
cdr3_nt: TGTGCCAGCAGTTTTGGGCTCGGACAGTACGACTATGGCTACACCTTC

v_call: TRBV7-8
clone_size: .
d_call: .
j_call: TRBJ1-6
cdr3_aa: CASSLPRIPYNSPLHF
cdr3_nt: TGTGCCAGCAGCCTCCCACGAATCCCCTATAATTCACCCCTCCACTTT

v_call: TRBV4-3
clone_size: .
d_call: TRBD1
j_call: TRBJ1-2
cdr3_aa: CASSQVSGGSFANYGYTF
cdr3_nt: TGCGCCAGCAGCCAAGTCTCAGGGGGCTCCTTCGCTAACTATGGCTACACCTTC

v_call: TRBV6-6
clone_size: .
d_call: TRBD1
j_call: TRBJ1-5
cdr3_aa: CASSYRTGGNQPQHF
cdr3_nt: TGTGCCAGCAGTTATCGGACAGGGGGCAATCAGCCCCAGCATTTT

v_call: TRBV2
clone_size: .
d_call: TRBD2
j_call: TRBJ2-3
cdr3_aa: CASSILAGGQSSTDTQYF
cdr3_nt: TGTGCCAGCAGTATACTAGCGGGGGGTCAGTCTAGCACAGATACGCAGTATTTT

v_call: TRBV10-3
clone_size: .
d_call: TRBD1
j_call: TRBJ2-5
cdr3_aa: CAIRAGTGGETQYF
cdr3_nt: TGTGCCATCAGGGCCGGGACAGGGGGAGAGACCCAGTACTTC

v_call: TRBV7-2
clone_size: .
d_call: .
j_call: TRBJ1-6
cdr3_aa: CASSLEETDTFYNSPLHF
cdr3_nt: TGTGCCAGCAGCTTAGAAGAGACCGACACTTTCTATAATTCACCCCTCCACTTT

v_call: TRBV18
clone_size: .
d_call: TRBD1
j_call: TRBJ1-2
cdr3_aa: CASSPWTGEGYTF
cdr3_nt: TGTGCCAGCTCACCTTGGACAGGGGAGGGCTACACCTTC